The source of this T cell receptor beta chain is a study of T cell responses to AZD1222 COVID-19 vaccine. Whole-study findings and limits: Reports indicate that nearly half of spike-specific TCRs are directed at unmutated variant regions. Repertoire sampling occurred only after the peak T cell response. Recipients of AZD1222 seropositive at baseline numbered only five or six.

Generated by immunoSEQ multiplex PCR, the TCRdb table keeps only in-frame clones and is missing some. The sample holds around 80,000 clones; approximately 83% are singletons and the top ten take 8.5% to 12%. V shed 11 bases, J shed 4 bases, and the junction held 5 bases outside the gene matches. Germline V CDR1 and CDR2: ENHRY, SYGVKD. The CDR3 has 12 amino acids. A remark on this clone: Its cognate antigen is unknown.

This chain connects TRBV10-3 to TRBJ2-5; the match to TRBD1 covers 9 bases. The sequence came from an adult who received the AZD1222 COVID-19 vaccine. The sample consisted of peripheral blood, taken 28 days after the second AZD1222 dose. The DNA for the CDR3 is TGTGCCTCACGGGGACAGGGAGAGACCCAGTACTTC. Protein sequence: CASRGQGETQYF.